The next 14 T cell receptor beta chains were all read from a single sample in a study of T cells in Graves' hyperthyroidism and ophthalmopathy (dated by TCRdb to the late 2010s). The protocol used for the library was multiplex PCR. Sequenced using an Illumina HiSeq 2000. The TCR beta CDR3 regions were amplified from the RNA transcripts. The first round of RT-PCR for the TCR CDR3 was performed with the HTBI primer set and the Qiagen OneStep RT-PCR kit. TCRdb reprocessing: public reads trimmed at Q25 with fastp, clones called with MiXCR, in-frame beta chains kept. CDR3 protein sequences are deduplicated, and each keeps its most common genes and DNA. Recorded for this sample are roughly 640,000 distinct CDR3 sequences; 15% to 20% of them occurred a single time. Less than 3.5% of the sample is taken by the ten largest. The material sequenced was blood. These TCRs come from a woman between 40 and 55 years old with Graves' ophthalmopathy.

This rearrangement joins TRBV7-6 to TRBJ2-7; TRBD2 matches 8 bases. CDR3 length: 15 amino acids. The germline gives CDR1 SGHVS, CDR2 FNYEAQ. V was clipped by 1 base and J by 5 bases; unmatched bases: 7. The CDR3 DNA reads as TGTGCCAGCAGCTTAGAAGTTAGCGGGACCCACGAGCAGTACTTC. Translation: CASSLEVSGTHEQYF.

V usage is TRBV4-2 and J usage is TRBJ2-6, with D possibly being TRBD1 (6 bases). Germline CDR1 and CDR2: LGHNA and YNFKEQ. This CDR3 has 17 residues. Trimming cost V 2 bases and J 3 bases, with 14 bases left between them. The CDR3 spells CASSQQGSQSGANVLTF. In DNA, the CDR3 is TGTGCCAGCAGCCAACAGGGGTCCCAAAGTGGGGCCAACGTCCTGACTTTC.

The genes are TRBV9 and TRBJ2-4; D is uncertain. Germline lookup yields CDR1 SGDLS and CDR2 YYNGEE. The CDR3 totals 13 residues. V lost 0 bases, J lost 12 bases, and 13 bases lay in between. This CDR3 reads CASSVGTTATQYF. The DNA of the CDR3 is TGTGCCAGCAGCGTAGGTACAACCGCTACTCAGTACTTC. The full variable domain, in which reference TRBV9 and TRBJ2-4 provide the parts outside the CDR3, is DSGVTQTPKHLITATGQRVTLRCSPRSGDLSVYWYQQSLDQGLQFLIQYYNGEERAKGNILERFSAQQFPDLHSELNLSSLELGDSALYFCASSVGTTATQYFGAGTRLSVL.

The V and J genes are TRBV27 and TRBJ1-5; D is unclear. The germline gives CDR1 MNHEY, CDR2 SMNVEV (reference sequence). Trimming shortened V by 6 bases and J by 6 bases, and 15 bases separated the two germline ends. The CDR3 loop spans 14 amino acids. CDR3 coding DNA: TGTGCCAGCAGCCATGACGGCTCGGGTCAGCCCCAGCATTTT. Encoded protein: CASSHDGSGQPQHF.

V and J are TRBV27 and TRBJ2-7; D gene uncertain. The CDR3 has 11 residues. With 6 bases removed from V and 6 bases from J, the gap between germline ends came to 9 bases. The germline gives CDR1 MNHEY, CDR2 SMNVEV (reference sequence). The CDR3 spells CASRSGGEQYF. For the CDR3, the DNA is TGTGCCAGCAGGTCAGGTGGCGAGCAGTACTTC.

This clonotype appeared many times. The chain has TRBV7-3 and TRBJ2-3; TRBD2 agrees at 8 bases. Trimming removed 4 bases from V and 0 bases from J; junction bases left unmatched: 6. CDR1 and CDR2 from the germline V gene are SGHTA and FQGTGA. This CDR3 region has 16 residues. The CDR3 loop reads CASSWSGGGSTDTQYF. The CDR3, as DNA: TGTGCCAGCAGCTGGAGCGGGGGAGGGAGCACAGATACGCAGTATTTT.

The chain carries TRBV19 and TRBJ2-2, with 8 bases that match TRBD1. This CDR3 spans 16 amino acids. V trimming: 8 bases; J trimming: 8 bases; junction bases outside the gene matches: 16. The germline V gene has CDR1 LNHDA and CDR2 SQIVND (reference sequence). The CDR3: CASLAKDRDTRGELFF. The DNA for the CDR3 is TGTGCCAGTTTAGCCAAGGACAGGGACACAAGGGGGGAGCTGTTTTTT.

The table lists this clonotype with many counts. The chain carries TRBV6-2 or TRBV6-3 and TRBJ1-1; 8 bases are shared with TRBD1. The CDR3 sequence is 13 residues long. V was clipped by 8 bases and J by 2 bases; unmatched bases: 4. Germline CDR1 and CDR2: MNHEY and SVGEGT. CDR3 DNA sequence: TGTGCCAGCTCGGGACAGGCAAACACTGAAGCTTTCTTT. Translating it yields CASSGQANTEAFF.

The chain carries TRBV12-3 or TRBV12-4 and TRBJ2-7; 9 bases agree with TRBD1. Unmatched junction bases numbered 5, after V lost 4 bases and J lost 4 bases. The CDR3 contains 14 residues. The CDR3 DNA reads TGTGCCAGCAGTTCGTGGGGGACAGGGTACGAGCAGTACTTC. Protein sequence: CASSSWGTGYEQYF.

The chain uses TRBV29-1 and TRBJ1-1; D gene ambiguous. V was cut by 7 bases and J by 2 bases, with 14 bases left in between. Per germline, CDR1 SQVTM and CDR2 ANQGSEA. This CDR3 spans 13 amino acids. CDR3 in amino acids: CSGTSSLNTEAFF. CDR3 coding DNA: TGCAGCGGGACGTCCAGCCTAAACACTGAAGCTTTCTTT.

This clonotype was seen at least ten times. The chain combines TRBV6-5 with TRBJ1-2, with 7 positions matching TRBD1. Looked up from germline, CDR1 is MNHEY and CDR2 is SVGAGI. The ends lost 2 bases at V and 3 bases at J; junction bases unmatched: 3. This CDR3 comprises 14 residues. DNA for the CDR3: TGTGCCAGCAGTTACCTGGGGACAGACTATGGCTACACCTTC. Its translation: CASSYLGTDYGYTF.

There are many counts of this clonotype. The rearrangement uses TRBV6-1 and TRBJ1-1, with TRBD1 matching over 7 bases. V was pared by 6 bases and J by 4 bases, with 14 bases of the junction left unmatched. This CDR3 has 16 amino acids. From germline, CDR1 is MNHNS and CDR2 SASEGT. The CDR3 nucleotides are TGTGCCAGCAGCCTAGGACAAGGGGGCGCGGGCACTGAAGCTTTCTTT. Its translation is CASSLGQGGAGTEAFF.

The sample holds a few counts of this clonotype. This chain joins TRBV6-5 and TRBJ2-3; D might be TRBD1 (5 bases). This CDR3 contains 14 residues. Germline CDR1 is MNHEY and CDR2 is SVGAGI. The V end lost 0 bases, the J end lost 6 bases, and 10 bases lay between the germline ends. CDR3 nucleotide sequence: TGTGCCAGCAGTTACTCGGGGCACCACGATACGCAGTATTTT. The encoded protein is CASSYSGHHDTQYF.

Only a few counts were recorded for this clonotype. V and J are TRBV5-8 and TRBJ2-7, with 10 bases that match TRBD1. Trimming removed 2 bases from V and 6 bases from J; junction bases left unmatched: 8. Germline lookup yields CDR1 SGHTS and CDR2 YDEGEE. The CDR3 consists of 15 residues. CDR3 bases: TGTGCCAGCAGCTTCCCCGGGACAGGGGATCGCGAGCAGTACTTC. Protein product: CASSFPGTGDREQYF.